The clone carrying this T cell receptor (beta chain) has a count of ten or more. What it binds is unknown. Looked up from germline, CDR1 is SGHAT and CDR2 is FQNNGV. This CDR3 contains 12 residues. The J segment lost 6 bases and the V segment lost 4 bases, leaving 3 bases of the junction unmatched. These data belong to a study of early T cells in non-severe SARS-CoV-2 infection. Overall study findings and caveats: The VDJdb matching leaned toward anti-spike CD8 responses and overlooked private and CD4 specificities.

Tagging with unique molecular identifiers was applied to individual cDNA molecules. Using its own MiXCR run on the 5' RACE reads, TCRdb lists one record per CDR3 protein. This sample carries tens of thousands of distinct CDR3 sequences, 10% to 15% of them seen once, and the ten largest clones take about 5%. The sequenced sample consisted of whole blood. V usage is TRBV11-2 and J usage is TRBJ2-7; TRBD1 agrees at 7 bases. The receptor comes from an adult who was a healthcare worker with PCR-confirmed SARS-CoV-2 infection or an uninfected control (not recorded which). CDR3 DNA sequence: TGTGCCAGCAGCTCTCCAGGGGGCGAGCAGTACTTC. Translation: CASSSPGGEQYF. The complete variable domain, with remaining parts taken from reference TRBV11-2 and TRBJ2-7, reads EAGVAQSPRYKIIEKRQSVAFWCNPISGHATLYWYQQILGQGPKLLIQFQNNGVVDDSQLPKDRFSAERLKGVDSTLKIQPAKLEDSAVYLCASSSPGGEQYFGPGTRLTVT.